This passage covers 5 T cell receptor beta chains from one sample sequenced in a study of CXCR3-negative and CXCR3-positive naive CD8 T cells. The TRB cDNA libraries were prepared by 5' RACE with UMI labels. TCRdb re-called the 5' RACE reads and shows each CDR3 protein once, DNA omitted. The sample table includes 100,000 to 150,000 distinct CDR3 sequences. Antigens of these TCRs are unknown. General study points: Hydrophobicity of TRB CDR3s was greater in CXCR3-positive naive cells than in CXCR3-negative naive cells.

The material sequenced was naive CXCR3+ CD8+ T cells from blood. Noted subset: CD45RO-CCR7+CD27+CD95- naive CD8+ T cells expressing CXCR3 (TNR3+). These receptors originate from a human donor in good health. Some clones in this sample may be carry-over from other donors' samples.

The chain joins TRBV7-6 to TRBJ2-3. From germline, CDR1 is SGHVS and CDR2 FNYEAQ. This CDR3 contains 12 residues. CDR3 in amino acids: CASSLGTDTQYF.

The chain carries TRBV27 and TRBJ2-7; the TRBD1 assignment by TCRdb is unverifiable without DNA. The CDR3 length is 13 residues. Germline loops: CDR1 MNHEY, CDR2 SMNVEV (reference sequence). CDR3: CASSHGAGHEQYF.

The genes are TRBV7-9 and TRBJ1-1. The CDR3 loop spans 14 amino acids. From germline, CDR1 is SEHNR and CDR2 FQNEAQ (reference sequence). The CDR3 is CASSLVAENTEAFF.

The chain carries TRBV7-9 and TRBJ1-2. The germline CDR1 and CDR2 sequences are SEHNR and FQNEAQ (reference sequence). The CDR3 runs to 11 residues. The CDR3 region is CASSQSRDYTF.

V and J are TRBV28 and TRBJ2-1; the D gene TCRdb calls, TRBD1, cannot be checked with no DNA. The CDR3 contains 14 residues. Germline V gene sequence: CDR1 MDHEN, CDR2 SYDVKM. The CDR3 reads CASSSVWDKDEQFF.